The rows below give T cell receptor beta chains drawn from one sample of a study of T-cell memory formation after mild COVID-19. TCRdb re-derived calls from the 5' RACE reads in MiXCR, one entry per CDR3 protein. This table holds 450,000 to 650,000 distinct CDR3 sequences, less than 25% found once. Sequenced material: PBMCs or a T cell subset sorted from them (not recorded which). Receptor source: an adult woman who had mild COVID-19 (a few samples of this study predate the infection). Cell type and time point are not known. Both conserved end residues are part of each CDR3. Each record gives: CDR3 protein, CDR3 DNA, CDR3 length, clone size, V gene, J gene, D gene. The D gene is left open where the match is weak. Clone sizes are given selectively: once, few, many, or a class where the clone is expanded.

cdr3_aa: CASSRGEAYNEQFF
cdr3_nt: TGCGCCAGCAGCCGGGGCGAGGCCTACAATGAGCAGTTCTTC
cdr3_length: 14
clone_size: -
v_call: TRBV4-1
j_call: TRBJ2-1
d_call: -

cdr3_aa: CASSQTQGFYEQYF
cdr3_nt: TGCGCCAGCAGCCAAACTCAGGGATTCTACGAGCAGTACTTC
cdr3_length: 14
clone_size: few
v_call: TRBV4-1
j_call: TRBJ2-7
d_call: -

cdr3_aa: CASSSAGSLYEQYF
cdr3_nt: TGTGCCAGCAGCTCTGCTGGGTCACTCTACGAGCAGTACTTC
cdr3_length: 14
clone_size: few
v_call: TRBV5-6
j_call: TRBJ2-7
d_call: -

cdr3_aa: CASSEKGTSSYEQYF
cdr3_nt: TGTGCCAGCAGTGAAAAGGGAACCAGCTCCTACGAGCAGTACTTC
cdr3_length: 15
clone_size: -
v_call: TRBV6-1
j_call: TRBJ2-7
d_call: -

cdr3_aa: CASSQTSGKNIQYF
cdr3_nt: TGCGCCAGCAGCCAAACTAGCGGTAAAAACATTCAGTACTTC
cdr3_length: 14
clone_size: few
v_call: TRBV5-1
j_call: TRBJ2-4
d_call: TRBD2

cdr3_aa: CASSPRSKVGETQYF
cdr3_nt: TGTGCCAGCAGTCCACGGTCCAAGGTGGGGGAGACCCAGTACTTC
cdr3_length: 15
clone_size: -
v_call: TRBV12-3/TRBV12-4
j_call: TRBJ2-5
d_call: -

cdr3_aa: CASSPQGGDYGYTF
cdr3_nt: TGTGCCAGCAGCCCCCAGGGGGGCGACTATGGCTACACCTTC
cdr3_length: 14
clone_size: -
v_call: TRBV6-5
j_call: TRBJ1-2
d_call: TRBD1

cdr3_aa: CASSQNRGSAEAFF
cdr3_nt: TGCGCCAGCAGCCAAAACAGGGGCAGCGCTGAAGCTTTCTTT
cdr3_length: 14
clone_size: few
v_call: TRBV4-3
j_call: TRBJ1-1
d_call: TRBD1

cdr3_aa: CASSPDRNQHQHF
cdr3_nt: TGTGCCAGCAGTCCGGACAGAAATCAGCACCAGCATTTT
cdr3_length: 13
clone_size: -
v_call: TRBV12-3/TRBV12-4
j_call: TRBJ1-5
d_call: -

cdr3_aa: CASKEGDRYEQYF
cdr3_nt: TGCGCCAGCAAGGAGGGGGATAGATACGAGCAGTACTTC
cdr3_length: 13
clone_size: -
v_call: TRBV5-1
j_call: TRBJ2-7
d_call: -

cdr3_aa: CASRRGTSSYNEQFF
cdr3_nt: TGTGCCAGCAGACGAGGAACTAGCTCCTACAATGAGCAGTTCTTC
cdr3_length: 15
clone_size: few
v_call: TRBV6-2/TRBV6-3
j_call: TRBJ2-1
d_call: -

cdr3_aa: CASSFDEDYGYTF
cdr3_nt: TGTGCCAGCAGTTTTGATGAGGACTATGGCTACACCTTC
cdr3_length: 13
clone_size: few
v_call: TRBV12-3/TRBV12-4
j_call: TRBJ1-2
d_call: -

cdr3_aa: CASSQDGLAPFYEQYF
cdr3_nt: TGCGCCAGCAGCCAAGATGGGCTAGCGCCTTTCTACGAGCAGTACTTC
cdr3_length: 16
clone_size: few
v_call: TRBV4-1
j_call: TRBJ2-7
d_call: -

cdr3_aa: CASSLGTGRYEQYF
cdr3_nt: TGTGCCAGCAGCTTGGGCACAGGAAGATACGAGCAGTACTTC
cdr3_length: 14
clone_size: many
v_call: TRBV5-6
j_call: TRBJ2-7
d_call: -

cdr3_aa: CATSPSPGQGSPEAFF
cdr3_nt: TGTGCCACCAGCCCATCTCCGGGACAGGGGTCCCCTGAAGCTTTCTTT
cdr3_length: 16
clone_size: -
v_call: TRBV24-1
j_call: TRBJ1-1
d_call: TRBD1

cdr3_aa: CATSDPGQGAHEQYF
cdr3_nt: TGTGCCACCAGTGATCCGGGACAGGGGGCTCACGAGCAGTACTTC
cdr3_length: 15
clone_size: few
v_call: TRBV24-1
j_call: TRBJ2-7
d_call: TRBD1

cdr3_aa: CASSYSGGAGFYNEQFF
cdr3_nt: TGTGCCAGCAGTTACTCGGGGGGTGCAGGGTTCTACAATGAGCAGTTCTTC
cdr3_length: 17
clone_size: -
v_call: TRBV6-5
j_call: TRBJ2-1
d_call: -

cdr3_aa: CASSQARGQANTGELFF
cdr3_nt: TGCGCCAGCAGCCAAGCAAGGGGACAGGCGAACACCGGGGAGCTGTTTTTT
cdr3_length: 17
clone_size: -
v_call: TRBV4-3
j_call: TRBJ2-2
d_call: TRBD1

cdr3_aa: CASSHRLAGGPSPEQFF
cdr3_nt: TGTGCCAGCAGCCACCGCCTAGCGGGGGGCCCATCCCCTGAGCAGTTCTTC
cdr3_length: 17
clone_size: -
v_call: TRBV3-1
j_call: TRBJ2-1
d_call: TRBD2

cdr3_aa: CSATSRGYYEQYF
cdr3_nt: TGCAGTGCTACGTCGCGGGGTTACTACGAGCAGTACTTC
cdr3_length: 13
clone_size: -
v_call: TRBV20-1
j_call: TRBJ2-7
d_call: -

cdr3_aa: CASSQQGVAKNIQYF
cdr3_nt: TGTGCCAGCAGCCAACAGGGGGTAGCCAAAAACATTCAGTACTTC
cdr3_length: 15
clone_size: -
v_call: TRBV14
j_call: TRBJ2-4
d_call: TRBD1

cdr3_aa: CSVGGGVAENTEAFF
cdr3_nt: TGCAGCGTTGGAGGGGGGGTTGCGGAGAACACTGAAGCTTTCTTT
cdr3_length: 15
clone_size: many
v_call: TRBV29-1
j_call: TRBJ1-1
d_call: -

cdr3_aa: CSVVGWTGGNEQYF
cdr3_nt: TGCAGCGTTGTCGGGTGGACAGGGGGCAACGAGCAGTACTTC
cdr3_length: 14
clone_size: few
v_call: TRBV29-1
j_call: TRBJ2-7
d_call: TRBD1

cdr3_aa: CASSLVGFYGYTF
cdr3_nt: TGTGCCAGCAGCTTAGTAGGATTCTATGGCTACACCTTC
cdr3_length: 13
clone_size: many
v_call: TRBV7-2
j_call: TRBJ1-2
d_call: -

cdr3_aa: CAWSVPPGRGNIQYF
cdr3_nt: TGTGCCTGGAGTGTACCCCCGGGACGGGGGAACATTCAGTACTTC
cdr3_length: 15
clone_size: -
v_call: TRBV30
j_call: TRBJ2-4
d_call: -

cdr3_aa: CASSQDVQGYGYTF
cdr3_nt: TGTGCCAGCAGCCAAGATGTCCAGGGCTATGGCTACACCTTC
cdr3_length: 14
clone_size: -
v_call: TRBV3-1
j_call: TRBJ1-2
d_call: -

cdr3_aa: CASMRTGGANVLTF
cdr3_nt: TGTGCCAGTATGCGGACAGGGGGGGCCAACGTCCTGACTTTC
cdr3_length: 14
clone_size: -
v_call: TRBV19
j_call: TRBJ2-6
d_call: TRBD1

cdr3_aa: CASSRAGETQYF
cdr3_nt: TGTGCCAGCAGTCGGGCCGGGGAGACCCAGTACTTC
cdr3_length: 12
clone_size: -
v_call: TRBV6-5
j_call: TRBJ2-5
d_call: -

cdr3_aa: CASSSSSGGYTGELFF
cdr3_nt: TGCGCCAGCAGCTCTTCTAGCGGGGGGTACACCGGGGAGCTGTTTTTT
cdr3_length: 16
clone_size: few
v_call: TRBV5-1
j_call: TRBJ2-2
d_call: TRBD2

cdr3_aa: CASSLLTGVNTEAFF
cdr3_nt: TGCGCCAGCAGCTTGCTGACAGGGGTAAACACTGAAGCTTTCTTT
cdr3_length: 15
clone_size: few
v_call: TRBV5-1
j_call: TRBJ1-1
d_call: TRBD1

cdr3_aa: CASSQWTGGGRVKNIQYF
cdr3_nt: TGTGCCAGCAGCCAATGGACAGGGGGCGGGAGAGTCAAAAACATTCAGTACTTC
cdr3_length: 18
clone_size: few
v_call: TRBV7-9
j_call: TRBJ2-4
d_call: TRBD1

cdr3_aa: CASSHSTTNEKLFF
cdr3_nt: TGTGCCAGCAGTCATTCAACAACTAATGAAAAACTGTTTTTT
cdr3_length: 14
clone_size: few
v_call: TRBV12-3/TRBV12-4
j_call: TRBJ1-4
d_call: -

cdr3_aa: CASSLVPLRGSDTQYF
cdr3_nt: TGTGCCAGCAGCTTAGTTCCGCTCAGGGGGTCGGATACGCAGTATTTT
cdr3_length: 16
clone_size: -
v_call: TRBV11-2
j_call: TRBJ2-3
d_call: TRBD1

cdr3_aa: CSGLVGGGEKLFF
cdr3_nt: TGCAGCGGTTTAGTGGGGGGTGGTGAAAAACTGTTTTTT
cdr3_length: 13
clone_size: few
v_call: TRBV29-1
j_call: TRBJ1-4
d_call: -

cdr3_aa: CASSERQGWNQPQHF
cdr3_nt: TGTGCCAGCAGTGAACGACAGGGATGGAATCAGCCCCAGCATTTT
cdr3_length: 15
clone_size: -
v_call: TRBV2
j_call: TRBJ1-5
d_call: TRBD1

cdr3_aa: CSARSGVSNQPQHF
cdr3_nt: TGCAGTGCTAGAAGCGGGGTAAGCAATCAGCCCCAGCATTTT
cdr3_length: 14
clone_size: few
v_call: TRBV20-1
j_call: TRBJ1-5
d_call: -

cdr3_aa: CASQGLSDEQYF
cdr3_nt: TGTGCCAGCCAGGGGCTTAGCGACGAGCAGTACTTC
cdr3_length: 12
clone_size: once
v_call: TRBV28
j_call: TRBJ2-7
d_call: -